These 17 T cell receptor beta chains were sequenced from one sample in a study of tumor-infiltrating lymphocytes in primary liver carcinoma. The authors made TCR beta cDNA from around 500 ng total RNA with a constant-region primer. Construction of TCR beta libraries relied on three successive nested multiplex PCR rounds employing slightly modified ARM-PCR. With TRBV1-TRBV30 forward primers and a C-beta reverse primer, the first two PCR rounds were run for 10 to 11 cycles each. TCRdb redid the calling of the multiplex PCR reads with MiXCR, one entry per CDR3 protein. The sample lists 85,000 to 100,000 distinct CDR3 sequences; roughly 70% were seen once. Each 20-30 mg portion of unsorted bulk tissue served as the source for co-extraction of RNA and DNA. Sequencing was done on a sample of tumor-adjacent normal liver tissue. The source of these receptors is a middle-aged man with primary liver carcinoma and hepatitis B virus infection.

Concerning this clonotype itself: As the CDR3 is not closed by the conserved phenylalanine or tryptophan, this likely results from a read error. The CDR3 spells CASSLAQGFTGELFS. CDR3 sequence (DNA): TGTGCCAGCAGCTTAGCACAGGGTTTCACCGGGGAGCTGTTTTCT. This chain connects TRBV11-1 to TRBJ2-2; tentatively, D is TRBD1 (6 bases). The CDR3 spans 15 residues. The germline gives CDR1 SGHAT, CDR2 FQDESV (reference sequence). The ends were cut back, 0 bases at V and 4 bases at J, with 9 bases in the middle.

About this clonotype itself: A read error may produce the germline difference seen at one junction end. The chain has TRBV5-1 and TRBJ1-2; no clear D gene. The CDR3 has 11 amino acids. Looked up from germline, CDR1 is SGHRS and CDR2 is YFSETQ. DNA of the CDR3: TGCGCCAGCAGCCCAGGAAAGGGAAGTCACTTC. Protein product: CASSPGKGSHF.

This sequence joins TRBV9 and TRBJ2-5; 11 nucleotides agree with TRBD2. Germline V gene lookup returns CDR1 SGDLS and CDR2 YYNGEE. CDR3 size: 16 residues. V was pared by 4 bases and J by 4 bases, with 9 bases of the junction left unmatched. CDR3 nucleotides: TGTGCCAGCAGCCCTTCCTCGGGACTAGCGGTAGAGACCCAGTACTTC. Translated: CASSPSSGLAVETQYF.

As regards this clonotype: This likely comes from a read error, as the CDR3 has no conserved phenylalanine or tryptophan at its end. The rearrangement joins TRBV11-2 to TRBJ2-2, with a weak D call TRBD1 (5 bases). CDR1 is SGHAT, CDR2 FQNNGV, per germline. The CDR3 sequence is 15 residues long. CDR3 DNA: TGTGCCAGCAGCTTAGGCAGGGCGAACATCGGGGAGCTGTTTTTA. The encoded protein is CASSLGRANIGELFL.

A remark on this clonotype: This clone may be a read error of a much larger clone one base away. J is TRBJ1-1 and V is TRBV6-1, with D possibly matching TRBD1 (5 bases). Per germline, CDR1 MNHNS and CDR2 SASEGT. The CDR3 spans 12 residues. CDR3: CANSGGVPSAFF. DNA of the CDR3: TGTGCCAACAGTGGAGGGGTTCCTTCAGCTTTCTTT.

The table lists this clonotype with many counts. This rearrangement joins TRBV4-1 to TRBJ2-1; no clear D. CDR3 size: 14 residues. V lost 3 bases and J 9 bases, leaving 15 bases between the germline ends. From germline, CDR1 is MGHRA and CDR2 YSYEKL. The CDR3 coding sequence is TGCGCCAGCAGCCACGATCCCCGTGGCGCTGAGCAGTTCTTC. Encoded protein: CASSHDPRGAEQFF.

A single count supports this clonotype. The final CDR3 position lacks the conserved phenylalanine or tryptophan, pointing to a likely read error. This rearrangement joins TRBV23-1 to TRBJ2-1; 7 bases fit TRBD1. TRBV23-1 is assigned to the ORF class and has an uncertain function. Unmatched junction bases numbered 14, after V lost 0 bases and J lost 3 bases. The CDR3 loop spans 19 amino acids. The CDR3 region has the DNA TGCGCCAGCAGTCAATCTAGGGGGCCAGCCTACGTTAGCTACAATGAGCAGTTCCTC. Protein product: CASSQSRGPAYVSYNEQFL.

The chain employs TRBV28 and TRBJ1-4; D is unresolved. Germline loops: CDR1 MDHEN, CDR2 SYDVKM. V was cut by 4 bases and J by 5 bases, with 5 bases left in between. The CDR3 is 12 residues long. CDR3 sequence: CASSSSNEKLFF. The CDR3, as DNA: TGTGCCAGCAGTTCCTCGAATGAAAAACTGTTTTTT.

In the case of this clonotype: One junction end does not reproduce the germline sequence, and a read error may be involved. This chain connects TRBV4-1 to TRBJ1-1, with a weak D call TRBD1 (5 bases). Per germline, CDR1 MGHRA and CDR2 YSYEKL. The CDR3 totals 15 residues. This CDR3 is CANSQADTMSTEAFF. As DNA, the CDR3 is TGCGCCAACAGCCAAGCGGACACCATGAGCACTGAAGCTTTCTTC.

CDR3 region: CASSRWAGSLHF. CDR3 DNA sequence: TGTGCCAGCAGCCGTTGGGCAGGGTCCCTCCACTTT. The chain links TRBV11-2 to TRBJ1-6; D is possibly TRBD1 (5 bases). Germline V gives CDR1 SGHAT, CDR2 FQNNGV. Trimming stripped 5 bases from V and 14 bases from J, with 13 bases between. The CDR3 sequence is 12 residues long.

Points on this clonotype: A read error may be the cause here, since a much bigger clone is one base away. The chain joins TRBV5-6 to TRBJ2-7; no definite D call. The V gene's germline CDR1 is SGHDT and CDR2 YYEEEE. This CDR3 has 11 amino acids. CDR3 in DNA: TGTACCAGCAGCTTGCAGTACGAGCAGTACTTC. As protein: CTSSLQYEQYF.

Points on this clonotype: Compared with germline, one end of the junction differs, possibly owing to a read error. The chain couples TRBV11-2 to TRBJ1-1, with D unresolved. Germline CDR1 SGHAT, CDR2 FQNNGV. This CDR3 has 13 amino acids. CDR3 amino acids: CASSYSVGTETFF. The CDR3, as DNA: TGTGCCAGTAGCTATAGCGTGGGAACTGAAACTTTCTTT.

The gene calls are TRBV20-1 and TRBJ2-3, with D perhaps TRBD2 (7 bases). Between the trimmed V and J ends, which lost 6 bases and 3 bases, there was a span of 19 bases. Germline V gene data show CDR1 as DFQATT and CDR2 as SNEGSKA (reference sequence). This CDR3 spans 15 amino acids. CDR3 region: CSAGRRERGTDTQYF. CDR3 sequence (DNA): TGCAGTGCCGGGAGGCGGGAGAGGGGGACAGATACGCAGTATTTT.

A word on this clonotype: A clone one base away is much larger, so this may be a read error. As the CDR3 is not closed by the conserved phenylalanine or tryptophan, this likely results from a read error. The rearrangement links TRBV11-2 to TRBJ2-3; D gene ambiguous. The CDR3 contains 17 residues. Germline assignment: CDR1 SGHAT and CDR2 FQNNGV. V was trimmed by 1 base and J by 3 bases, leaving 17 bases between them. The CDR3 nucleotides read TGTGCCAGCAGCTTAGCCGGGCGACTTTCGGGTACAGATACGCAGTATTCT. As protein: CASSLAGRLSGTDTQYS.

Comment on this clonotype: A much larger clone differs from this one at a single base, so this may be a read error. CDR3 sequence (DNA): TGCAGTGTATCACTAGCGGGAACCTGGGAGGCCCAGTACTTC. Its translation: CSVSLAGTWEAQYF. The chain couples TRBV29-1 to TRBJ2-5; TRBD2 matches at 10 bases. Germline CDR1 is SQVTM and CDR2 is ANQGSEA. This CDR3 contains 14 residues.

This chain uses TRBV28 with TRBJ2-7; no firm D call. This CDR3 has 13 residues. V shed 3 bases and J shed 3 bases, with 9 bases lying between them. Germline CDR1 reads MDHEN; CDR2 reads SYDVKM. CDR3 region: CASSFPPNYEQYF. CDR3 coding DNA: TGTGCCAGCAGTTTCCCCCCAAACTACGAGCAGTACTTC. Combining the CDR3 with reference TRBV28 and TRBJ2-7 gives the whole variable domain DVKVTQSSRYLVKRTGEKVFLECVQDMDHENMFWYRQDPGLGLRLIYFSYDVKMKEKGDIPEGYSVSREKKERFSLILESASTNQTSMYLCASSFPPNYEQYFGPGTRLTVT.

Points on this clonotype: A read error is possible here, since a much larger clone lies one base away. V gene TRBV4-1 combines with J gene TRBJ1-3, with D perhaps TRBD1 (5 bases). Germline lookup yields CDR1 MGHRA and CDR2 YSYEKL. The CDR3 consists of 15 residues. The CDR3 reads CASSLFGADGDTIYF. CDR3 sequence (DNA): TGCGCCAGCAGCCTCTTTGGGGCAGATGGAGACACCATATATTTT.